The 25 T cell receptor beta chains in this list originate from one sample, sequenced in a study of cytomegalovirus exposure and HLA in healthy donors. The PCR used 60 Vbeta and 13 Jbeta primers. Sequenced by immunoSEQ multiplex PCR; TCRdb stores in-frame clones only, minus some. The table has some 120,000 clones, 77% seen once. The sequenced sample consisted of PBMCs. The origin of the receptors is a man between 35 and 55 years old in good health and CMV-seropositive.

The chain uses TRBV19 and TRBJ1-5; 8 bases match TRBD1. The CDR3 length is 16 residues. V dropped 1 base and J dropped 7; count of bases not matched to a gene: 9. CDR1 and CDR2 from the germline V gene are LNHDA and SQIVND (reference sequence). DNA for the CDR3: TGTGCCAGTAGTATAGGGACAGGGACCCTGAAGCAGCCCCAGCATTTT. This gives the protein CASSIGTGTLKQPQHF.

This sequence joins TRBV9 and TRBJ2-7, with 7 bases matching TRBD2. The CDR3 has 14 amino acids. Germline V gene lookup returns CDR1 SGDLS and CDR2 YYNGEE. J lost 2 bases, V lost 3 bases, and 5 bases had no gene match. The DNA for the CDR3 is TGTGCCAGCAGCGGGGGGGGAGGGGCCTACGAGCAGTACTTC. As protein: CASSGGGGAYEQYF.

The chain employs TRBV28 and TRBJ1-6; the D gene is possibly TRBD1 (5 bases). CDR1 is MDHEN and CDR2 is SYDVKM in the germline V gene. The ends were cut back, 2 bases at V and 0 bases at J, with 17 bases in the middle. There are 19 residues in the CDR3. The CDR3 loop is CASSLPSSGGSSYNSPLHF. The CDR3 nucleotides read TGTGCCAGCAGTTTACCATCCTCGGGGGGAAGCTCCTATAATTCACCCCTCCACTTT. The whole variable domain, remainder taken from reference TRBV28 and TRBJ1-6, is DVKVTQSSRYLVKRTGEKVFLECVQDMDHENMFWYRQDPGLGLRLIYFSYDVKMKEKGDIPEGYSVSREKKERFSLILESASTNQTSMYLCASSLPSSGGSSYNSPLHFGNGTRLTVT.

This clone is a singleton in its sample. The chain joins TRBV5-1 to TRBJ2-5, with no clear D. Germline-derived CDR1 and CDR2 are SGHRS and YFSETQ. There are 13 residues in the CDR3. Trimming pared 2 bases from V and 5 bases from J, leaving 10 bases between. CDR3 amino acids: CASSFSRAETQYF. The CDR3 DNA sequence: TGCGCCAGCAGCTTTTCACGAGCGGAGACCCAGTACTTC. Looking up the rest from reference TRBV5-1 and TRBJ2-5 gives the full variable domain: KAGVTQTPRYLIKTRGQQVTLSCSPISGHRSVSWYQQTPGQGLQFLFEYFSETQRNKGNFPGRFSGRQFSNSRSEMNVSTLELGDSALYLCASSFSRAETQYFGPGTRLLVL.

This chain uses TRBV28 with TRBJ2-1, with D possibly TRBD2 on 6 matching bases. This CDR3 is built from 14 residues. Germline assignment: CDR1 MDHEN and CDR2 SYDVKM. Trimming pared 2 bases from V and 4 bases from J, leaving 9 bases between. CDR3 protein: CASSLSRGYNEQFF. The CDR3 DNA reads TGTGCCAGCAGTTTAAGTCGGGGGTACAATGAGCAGTTCTTC. The whole variable domain, filled in from reference TRBV28 and TRBJ2-1, reads DVKVTQSSRYLVKRTGEKVFLECVQDMDHENMFWYRQDPGLGLRLIYFSYDVKMKEKGDIPEGYSVSREKKERFSLILESASTNQTSMYLCASSLSRGYNEQFFGPGTRLTVL.

The rearrangement joins TRBV7-3 to TRBJ1-6; TRBD1 is a possible D gene (5 bases). Germline loops: CDR1 SGHTA, CDR2 FQGTGA. Trimming pared 4 bases from V and 10 bases from J, leaving 17 bases between. CDR3 size: 15 residues. CDR3 nucleotide sequence: TGTGCCAGCAGCTCCAAAGGGGACTGGACCTCACCCCTCCACTTT. Its protein product is CASSSKGDWTSPLHF. Variable domain in full (rest from reference TRBV7-3 and TRBJ1-6): GAGVSQTPSNKVTEKGKYVELRCDPISGHTALYWYRQSLGQGPEFLIYFQGTGAADDSGLPNDRFFAVRPEGSVSTLKIQRTERGDSAVYLCASSSKGDWTSPLHFGNGTRLTVT.

The gene calls are TRBV30 and TRBJ1-6; D unresolved. Germline V gene lookup returns CDR1 GTSNPN and CDR2 SVGIG (reference sequence). V was cut by 5 bases and J by 5 bases, with 13 bases left in between. The CDR3 is made up of 14 amino acids. The CDR3 sequence: CAWPPRVNNSPLHF. DNA for the CDR3: TGTGCCTGGCCCCCCCGGGTAAATAATTCACCCCTCCACTTT. Full variable domain (missing parts from reference TRBV30 and TRBJ1-6): SQTIHQWPATLVQPVGSPLSLECTVEGTSNPNLYWYRQAAGRGLQLLFYSVGIGQISSEVPQNLSASRPQDRQFILSSKKLLLSDSGFYLCAWPPRVNNSPLHFGNGTRLTVT.

The rearrangement joins TRBV6-5 to TRBJ2-7, with 7 bases identical to TRBD2. Trimming took 8 bases from V and 6 from J; bases not matched to a gene: 7. CDR1 and CDR2 from the germline V gene are MNHEY and SVGAGI. The CDR3 is made up of 12 amino acids. For the CDR3, the DNA is TGTGCCAGCGGCGAGCCGGGGGGCGAGCAGTACTTC. It specifies CASGEPGGEQYF.

The CDR3 reads CASSLGPTRNTEAFF. CDR3 nucleotide sequence: TGTGCCAGCAGCTTAGGCCCGACAAGGAACACTGAAGCTTTCTTT. The J gene is TRBJ1-1, the V gene TRBV7-9; no definite D call. Germline-derived CDR1 and CDR2 are SEHNR and FQNEAQ (reference sequence). This CDR3 is 15 amino acids long. Trimming removed 1 base from V and 1 base from J, with 10 bases in between.

The chain joins TRBV7-3 to TRBJ2-3; tentatively, D is TRBD2 (6 bases). Germline loops: CDR1 SGHTA, CDR2 FQGTGA. The V end was cut by 4 bases, the J end by 5 bases, with 16 bases between. The length of the CDR3 is 15 residues. CDR3 sequence reads: CASSSGTLYLDTQYF. The CDR3 DNA reads as TGTGCCAGCAGCTCCGGGACTCTCTACTTAGATACGCAGTATTTT.

The chain recombines TRBV7-2 with TRBJ2-7; 7 bases are shared with TRBD2. The trim removed 5 bases at V and 4 bases at J, leaving 5 bases unmatched. Germline V CDR1 and CDR2: SGHTA, FQGNSA. This CDR3 region has 13 residues. The CDR3 nucleotides are TGTGCCAGCAGCCCATGGGGGGGGTACGAGCAGTACTTC. Translated: CASSPWGGYEQYF.

CDR3 sequence: CASSQARGAGQPQHF. The DNA of the CDR3 is TGCGCCAGCAGCCAAGCACGGGGGGCAGGACAGCCCCAGCATTTT. The chain links TRBV4-3 to TRBJ1-5, with D maybe TRBD1 (6 bases). The CDR3 sequence is 15 residues long. The germline V gene encodes CDR1 LGHNA and CDR2 YSLEER. Trimming took 1 base from V and 7 from J, leaving 14 bases between them.

The chain employs TRBV10-3 and TRBJ1-1; 8 nucleotides agree with TRBD1. V lost 6 bases, J lost 4 bases, and 4 bases stayed unmatched. The CDR3 runs to 13 residues. The germline gives CDR1 ENHRY, CDR2 SYGVKD. This CDR3 is CAIRQGAGTEAFF. DNA for the CDR3: TGTGCCATCAGGCAGGGGGCAGGCACTGAAGCTTTCTTT.

This sequence joins TRBV19 and TRBJ2-3, with 11 nucleotides matching TRBD2. Losses at the gene ends were 4 bases for V and 1 base for J; bases not matched to a gene: 4. The CDR3 totals 16 residues. Germline loops: CDR1 LNHDA, CDR2 SQIVND (reference sequence). CDR3 sequence reads: CASSSLAGGRTDTQYF. The CDR3 nucleotides are TGTGCCAGTAGTAGCCTAGCGGGGGGCCGCACAGATACGCAGTATTTT.

This clone has a handful of counts. The V and J genes are TRBV7-3 and TRBJ2-7; D is unresolved. V lost 5 bases, J lost 1 base, and 9 bases lay in between. Germline CDR1 SGHTA, CDR2 FQGTGA. The CDR3 is 13 residues long. The CDR3 reads CASSETPSYEQYF. CDR3 nucleotide sequence: TGTGCCAGCAGCGAGACACCTTCCTACGAGCAGTACTTC.

The chain has TRBV14 and TRBJ1-4; 9 bases are a match to TRBD1. Germline V lookup: CDR1 SGHDN, CDR2 FVKESK. Trimming took 4 bases from V and 7 from J; bases not matched to a gene: 10. This CDR3 is built from 16 residues. CDR3 region: CASSPLSGQGSEKLFF. The CDR3, as DNA: TGTGCCAGCAGCCCATTGTCCGGACAGGGGAGTGAAAAACTGTTTTTT.

In its sample, this clone is medium-sized. The genes are TRBV11-2 and TRBJ2-2, with 8 nucleotides matching TRBD2. CDR1 is SGHAT and CDR2 is FQNNGV in the germline V gene. The CDR3 runs 16 residues. The V segment lost 5 bases and the J segment 1 base; nucleotides outside the gene matches: 6. In nucleotides, the CDR3 is TGTGCCAGCAGCGCAAGACTAGCGAGGAACACCGGGGAGCTGTTTTTT. It yields the protein CASSARLARNTGELFF.

V is TRBV2 and J is TRBJ2-7; 9 nucleotides line up with TRBD1. The junction had 6 bases not matched to a gene; V was cut back by 6 bases and J by 0 bases. This CDR3 has 15 amino acids. Germline-derived CDR1 and CDR2 are SNHLY and FYNNEI. CDR3 coding DNA: TGTGCCAGCAGCTCACAGGGGGCCCACTCCTACGAGCAGTACTTC. Encoded protein: CASSSQGAHSYEQYF.

The J gene is TRBJ1-2, the V gene TRBV9; 10 bases map to TRBD1. The CDR3 runs 17 residues. Germline trimming cut 3 bases from V and 0 bases from J; bases unmatched to any gene: 8. CDR1 is SGDLS, CDR2 YYNGEE, per germline. In nucleotides, the CDR3 is TGTGCCAGCAGCGCCCGGGGACAGGGGAACGCTAACTATGGCTACACCTTC. Amino acid sequence: CASSARGQGNANYGYTF.

This clone was found a few times. V is TRBV6-4 and J is TRBJ1-2, with 12 bases aligning to TRBD1. The V segment lost 5 bases and the J segment 10 bases; nucleotides outside the gene matches: 8. This CDR3 spans 14 amino acids. Germline CDR1 reads MRHNA; CDR2 reads SNTAGT. CDR3 DNA sequence: TGTGCCAGCAGTAACAGCGGGACAGGGGGCGTCTACACCTTC. Translation gives CASSNSGTGGVYTF.

This chain's CDR3 is CASSLTGTADYGYTF. The CDR3 DNA is TGTGCCAGCAGCTTAACAGGGACGGCAGACTATGGCTACACCTTC. The V gene is TRBV7-8, the J gene TRBJ1-2, with D possibly being TRBD1 (6 bases). V lost 2 bases, J lost 3 bases, and 13 bases lay in between. The CDR3 is 15 amino acids. The V gene's germline CDR1 is SGHVS and CDR2 FQNEAQ.

This clone was counted a single time. The same CDR3 also results from other DNA sequences found in this sample. The rearrangement links TRBV11-2 to TRBJ2-7, with D possibly TRBD1 on 5 matching bases. The length of the CDR3 is 12 residues. Trimming removed 5 bases at V and 3 bases at J, with 8 bases between. Germline loops: CDR1 SGHAT, CDR2 FQNNGV. CDR3 region: CASSLQGYEQYF. CDR3 bases: TGTGCCAGCAGCCTGCAGGGCTACGAGCAGTACTTC. Based on the CDR3 plus reference TRBV11-2 and TRBJ2-7, the full variable domain is EAGVAQSPRYKIIEKRQSVAFWCNPISGHATLYWYQQILGQGPKLLIQFQNNGVVDDSQLPKDRFSAERLKGVDSTLKIQPAKLEDSAVYLCASSLQGYEQYFGPGTRLTVT.

The chain combines TRBV11-3 with TRBJ2-2; 7 bases align to TRBD1. The V segment lost 5 bases and the J segment 6 bases; nucleotides outside the gene matches: 6. The CDR3 runs 14 residues. CDR1 SGHNT and CDR2 YENEEA come from the germline V gene. CDR3 loop: CASSPDRVAGELFF. In nucleotides, the CDR3 is TGTGCCAGCAGCCCAGACAGGGTGGCCGGGGAGCTGTTTTTT.

The genes are TRBV7-9 and TRBJ2-2; D unclear. V lost 4 bases, J lost 1 base, and 7 bases lay in between. The CDR3 is made up of 14 amino acids. CDR1 SEHNR and CDR2 FQNEAQ come from the germline V gene (reference sequence). The CDR3 here is CASSSRQNTGELFF. The CDR3 nucleotides are TGTGCCAGCAGCTCGCGACAGAACACCGGGGAGCTGTTTTTT. Variable domain in full (rest from reference TRBV7-9 and TRBJ2-2): DTGVSQNPRHKITKRGQNVTFRCDPISEHNRLYWYRQTLGQGPEFLTYFQNEAQLEKSRLLSDRFSAERPKGSFSTLEIQRTEQGDSAMYLCASSSRQNTGELFFGEGSRLTVL.

The chain combines TRBV28 with TRBJ2-7, with D possibly matching TRBD2 (5 bases). The CDR3 totals 14 residues. CDR1 is MDHEN, CDR2 SYDVKM, per germline. Trimming pared 4 bases from V and 4 bases from J, leaving 14 bases between. The CDR3 nucleotides read TGTGCCAGCAGTTCGGGATCGGACGGGTACGAGCAGTACTTC. It specifies CASSSGSDGYEQYF.